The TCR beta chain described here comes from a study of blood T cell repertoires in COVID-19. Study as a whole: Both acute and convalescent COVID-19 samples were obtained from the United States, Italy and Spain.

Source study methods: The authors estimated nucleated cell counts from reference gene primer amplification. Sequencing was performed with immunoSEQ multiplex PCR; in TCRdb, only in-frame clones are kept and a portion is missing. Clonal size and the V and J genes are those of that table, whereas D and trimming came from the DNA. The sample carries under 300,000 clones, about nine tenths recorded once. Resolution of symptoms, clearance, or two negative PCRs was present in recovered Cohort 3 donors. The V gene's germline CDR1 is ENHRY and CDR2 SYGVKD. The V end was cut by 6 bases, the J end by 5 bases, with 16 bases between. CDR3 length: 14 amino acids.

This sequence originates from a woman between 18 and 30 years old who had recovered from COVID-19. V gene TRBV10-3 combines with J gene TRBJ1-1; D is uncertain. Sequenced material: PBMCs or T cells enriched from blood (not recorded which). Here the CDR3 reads CAIRSYVAGTEAFF. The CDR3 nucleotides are TGTGCCATCAGATCATATGTAGCGGGGACTGAAGCTTTCTTT.